Below, 19 T cell receptor beta chains from the same sample are listed, as sequenced in a study of OX40 agonist ivuxolimab in advanced cancers. The protocol was immunoSEQ multiplex PCR, while the TCRdb copy is restricted to in-frame clones and leaves out a portion. The sample has tens of thousands of clones; 85% to 90% are singletons. The sequences come from CD4+ or CD8+ T cells sorted from blood, collected in a trial of the OX40 agonist ivuxolimab. The receptors here all came from an adult with an advanced solid tumor such as melanoma, head and neck, liver or kidney cancer.

This clone was detected only a few times. The chain joins TRBV28 to TRBJ2-3; D not certain. The CDR3 runs to 11 residues. Trimming pared 10 bases from V and 6 bases from J, leaving 11 bases between. Germline V gene data show CDR1 as MDHEN and CDR2 as SYDVKM. The CDR3 bases are TGTGCCACCGGTCGAGATGATACGCAGTATTTT. Translation: CATGRDDTQYF.

V usage is TRBV6-6 and J usage is TRBJ2-3, with no clear D. The CDR3 sequence is 14 residues long. Germline CDR1 reads MNHNY; CDR2 reads SVGAGI (reference sequence). The ends were cut back, 4 bases at V and 5 bases at J, with 13 bases in the middle. Here the CDR3 reads CASSSAAYLDTQYF. CDR3 bases: TGTGCCAGCAGTTCCGCTGCTTACCTAGATACGCAGTATTTT.

CDR3: CASSHRGQGSYEQYF. As DNA, the CDR3 is TGTGCCAGCAGCCATCGGGGCCAGGGGTCCTACGAGCAGTACTTC. The rearrangement links TRBV6-1 to TRBJ2-7, with D perhaps TRBD1 (6 bases). With 6 bases removed from V and 1 base from J, the gap between germline ends came to 16 bases. The length of the CDR3 is 15 residues. Germline loops: CDR1 MNHNS, CDR2 SASEGT.

The J gene is TRBJ2-1, the V gene TRBV19, with TRBD1 matching 8 bases. The trim removed 2 bases at V and 3 bases at J, leaving 3 bases unmatched. The CDR3 sequence is 15 residues long. Germline-derived CDR1 and CDR2 are LNHDA and SQIVND (reference sequence). The CDR3 is CASSISGGFYNEQFF. CDR3 sequence (DNA): TGTGCCAGTAGTATATCAGGGGGCTTCTACAATGAGCAGTTCTTC.

The chain has TRBV5-8 and TRBJ1-4; a possible D gene is TRBD1 (5 bases). V was cut by 6 bases and J by 7 bases, with 13 bases left in between. Germline values: CDR1 SGHTS, CDR2 YDEGEE. CDR3 length: 13 residues. CDR3 nucleotides: TGTGCCAGCAACCTCGGTGGGGGTGAAAAACTGTTTTTT. Residues: CASNLGGGEKLFF.

The chain uses TRBV7-2 and TRBJ1-2; tentative D call: TRBD1 (6 bases). V lost 3 bases and J lost 1, with 15 bases in between. CDR3 length equals 16 residues. Germline CDR1 reads SGHTA; CDR2 reads FQGNSA. Here the CDR3 reads CASSLGGAGVNYGYTF. As DNA, the CDR3 is TGTGCCAGCAGCTTGGGGGGGGCTGGAGTTAACTATGGCTACACCTTC. The full variable domain, completed using reference TRBV7-2 and TRBJ1-2, is GAGVSQSPSNKVTEKGKDVELRCDPISGHTALYWYRQSLGQGLEFLIYFQGNSAPDKSGLPSDRFSAERTGGSVSTLTIQRTQQEDSAVYLCASSLGGAGVNYGYTFGSGTRLTVV.

This clone was counted only a few times. This rearrangement joins TRBV27 to TRBJ2-7; possibly TRBD1 for D (8 bases). Germline V gene sequence: CDR1 MNHEY, CDR2 SMNVEV (reference sequence). With 6 bases removed from V and 6 bases from J, the gap between germline ends came to 12 bases. The CDR3 consists of 12 residues. CDR3 DNA: TGTGCCAGCAGCACAGGGGGGGTCGAGCAGTACTTC. This gives the protein CASSTGGVEQYF.

The chain combines TRBV30 with TRBJ2-3, with 11 bases fitting TRBD2. The germline V gene encodes CDR1 GTSNPN and CDR2 SVGIG (reference sequence). J gave up 5 bases and V 5 bases, and 9 bases lay outside the gene matches. The CDR3 runs to 15 residues. The CDR3 here is CAWALAGGPRDTQYF. In nucleotides, the CDR3 is TGTGCCTGGGCTTTAGCGGGAGGGCCTAGAGATACGCAGTATTTT.

This chain links TRBV5-1 with TRBJ2-1, with a tentative D call TRBD1 (5 bases). With 3 bases removed from V and 8 bases from J, the gap between germline ends came to 12 bases. Germline V gives CDR1 SGHRS, CDR2 YFSETQ. The CDR3 runs 13 residues. The CDR3 reads CASSWTPWDEQFF. For the CDR3, the DNA is TGCGCCAGCAGCTGGACACCTTGGGATGAGCAGTTCTTC.

The chain has TRBV29-1 and TRBJ2-2; possibly TRBD2 for D (5 bases). The length of the CDR3 is 14 residues. Germline V gene lookup returns CDR1 SQVTM and CDR2 ANQGSEA. V shed 4 bases and J shed 4 bases, with 13 bases lying between them. CDR3 DNA sequence: TGCAGCGTTGTGGCCCCGGCGGGCACCGGGGAGCTGTTTTTT. Translated: CSVVAPAGTGELFF.

V gene TRBV7-6 combines with J gene TRBJ1-4; D call uncertain. Looked up from germline, CDR1 is SGHVS and CDR2 is FNYEAQ. Trimming shortened V by 5 bases and J by 7 bases, and 17 bases separated the two germline ends. CDR3 length equals 15 residues. CDR3 loop: CASSSRPALSEKLFF. The CDR3 DNA follows: TGTGCCAGCAGCAGCCGCCCGGCTCTGAGTGAAAAACTGTTTTTT.

This rearrangement joins TRBV27 to TRBJ1-2, with 10 bases fitting TRBD1. The germline V gene has CDR1 MNHEY and CDR2 SMNVEV (reference sequence). V trimming: 8 bases; J trimming: 2 bases; junction bases outside the gene matches: 8. The CDR3 runs to 15 residues. This chain's CDR3 is CASLGQGVGNYGYTF. CDR3 nucleotides: TGTGCCAGCCTAGGACAGGGGGTGGGAAACTATGGCTACACCTTC.

J is TRBJ2-7 and V is TRBV28, with 10 positions matching TRBD2. The CDR3 spans 17 residues. Germline CDR1 reads MDHEN; CDR2 reads SYDVKM. The junction had 14 bases not matched to a gene; V was cut back by 5 bases and J by 4 bases. The DNA of the CDR3 is TGTGCCAGCAGTCCAACCGCCTCCGGGACTAGCGCTTACGAGCAGTACTTC. Amino acids: CASSPTASGTSAYEQYF.

The rearrangement joins TRBV5-4 to TRBJ2-5; unclear D gene. CDR3 length: 13 residues. The V end was cut by 0 bases, the J end by 0 bases, with 3 bases between. From germline, CDR1 is SGHNT and CDR2 YYREEE (reference sequence). CDR3 sequence reads: CASSLGYQETQYF. The CDR3 DNA reads as TGTGCCAGCAGCTTGGGGTACCAAGAGACCCAGTACTTC. Supplemented by reference TRBV5-4 and TRBJ2-5, the full variable domain reads ETGVTQSPTHLIKTRGQQVTLRCSSQSGHNTVSWYQQALGQGPQFIFQYYREEENGRGNFPPRFSGLQFPNYSSELNVNALELDDSALYLCASSLGYQETQYFGPGTRLLVL.

The chain carries TRBV14 and TRBJ2-7; a possible D gene is TRBD2 (6 bases). Trimming removed 4 bases at V and 6 bases at J, with 31 bases between. The CDR3 totals 19 residues. Germline assignment: CDR1 SGHDN and CDR2 FVKESK. The CDR3 coding sequence is TGTGCCAGCAGCCCAAACAAGGGGCTAGCGAGCCGCAATTGGATCGAGCAGTACTTC. As protein: CASSPNKGLASRNWIEQYF.

The chain carries TRBV9 and TRBJ2-3; D call uncertain. CDR1 and CDR2 (germline): SGDLS, YYNGEE. V shed 5 bases and J shed 0 bases, with 1 base lying between them. The length of the CDR3 is 11 residues. Written as DNA, the CDR3 is TGTGCCAGCAGTAGCACAGATACGCAGTATTTT. Translation gives CASSSTDTQYF.

The chain combines TRBV10-3 with TRBJ2-7; D possibly uses TRBD1 or TRBD2 (5 bases each). The CDR3 covers 12 residues. Trimming pared 10 bases from V and 6 bases from J, leaving 16 bases between. Germline CDR1 and CDR2: ENHRY and SYGVKD. The CDR3 spells CATGRGTGEQYF. The CDR3 bases are TGTGCCACCGGTAGAGGGACCGGCGAGCAGTACTTC.

V gene TRBV9 combines with J gene TRBJ2-1; D is ambiguous. The V and J ends lost 2 bases and 8 bases respectively, with 14 bases between them. The CDR3 totals 14 residues. CDR1 SGDLS and CDR2 YYNGEE come from the germline V gene. The CDR3, as DNA: TGTGCCAGCAGCGTTATGCTGGGTTCCGATGAGCAGTTCTTC. The encoded protein is CASSVMLGSDEQFF.

This chain joins TRBV6-4 and TRBJ2-3; perhaps TRBD2 as D (6 bases). This CDR3 comprises 15 residues. V lost 4 bases to trimming and J lost 0 bases, with 11 bases between them. The germline V gene encodes CDR1 MRHNA and CDR2 SNTAGT. The CDR3 loop is CASSAGDSSTDTQYF. As DNA, the CDR3 is TGTGCCAGCAGTGCGGGGGACTCTAGCACAGATACGCAGTATTTT.